These T cell receptor beta chains were read from a single sample in a study of cytomegalovirus exposure and HLA in healthy donors. The table came from immunoSEQ multiplex PCR; TCRdb's copy has only in-frame clones and leaves some out. Among 90,000 to 110,000 clones, around 70% were seen once, and the ten largest hold about 3.5%. The sample taken for sequencing was PBMCs. The receptors were gathered from a man aged 25 to 45 in good health and CMV-seronegative. Each CDR3 is given without its conserved first and last residue. A D gene is named only where the DNA matches it firmly.

j_call	v_call	d_call	cdr3_aa
TRBJ2-3	TRBV10-1	.	ASTDKETDTQY
TRBJ1-1	TRBV30	.	AWSVHRDTEAF
TRBJ2-2	TRBV5-4	.	ASSLSQRNSGELF
TRBJ2-1	TRBV30	TRBD1	AWSVQAGGYNEQF
TRBJ1-6	TRBV4-1	.	ASSQRTENSPLH
TRBJ2-4	TRBV28	.	ASSPKNIQY
TRBJ2-1	TRBV4-3	.	ASSQEGSGVYEQF
TRBJ1-2	TRBV29-1	.	SVTHQDTLDGYT
TRBJ1-2	TRBV28	.	ASSLNGGRGGYT
TRBJ2-1	TRBV5-1	TRBD2	ASSLSPSGISNEQF
TRBJ1-1	TRBV19	.	ASSIDLTRTEAF
TRBJ1-1	TRBV4-1	.	ASSQGLTSNTEAF
TRBJ1-3	TRBV27	TRBD1	ASSVTGGSGNTIY
TRBJ2-7	TRBV9	.	ASSPGGGRDEQY
TRBJ1-6	TRBV2	.	ASSAVGHDSSPLH
TRBJ2-1	TRBV30	TRBD2	ASLAGGLGDEQF
TRBJ1-4	TRBV7-9	.	ASSLVSGAANEKLF
TRBJ2-3	TRBV15	.	ATSRETLPNTQY
TRBJ2-5	TRBV5-1	TRBD2	ASSLGTGTSGAGETQY
TRBJ1-5	TRBV2	.	ASSEQGNNQPQH
TRBJ2-3	TRBV29-1	.	SVDGAPDSNPDTQY
TRBJ2-2	TRBV27	TRBD1	ASSLQSRGQGARTGELF
TRBJ1-5	TRBV7-9	TRBD1	ASSPGQVLSQPQH
TRBJ1-5	TRBV14	.	ASSQARRLRIEPQH
TRBJ2-3	TRBV9	TRBD2	ASSGGLAEGDTQY
TRBJ1-5	TRBV28	.	ASSPTAEDQPQH
TRBJ2-7	TRBV29-1	.	SVANTVYEQY
TRBJ2-7	TRBV9	.	ASSVDLGQVSEQY
TRBJ2-7	TRBV28	TRBD2	ASSFPPGGQRGSLYTYEQY
TRBJ2-6	TRBV6-5	.	ASSLMAAGGANVLT